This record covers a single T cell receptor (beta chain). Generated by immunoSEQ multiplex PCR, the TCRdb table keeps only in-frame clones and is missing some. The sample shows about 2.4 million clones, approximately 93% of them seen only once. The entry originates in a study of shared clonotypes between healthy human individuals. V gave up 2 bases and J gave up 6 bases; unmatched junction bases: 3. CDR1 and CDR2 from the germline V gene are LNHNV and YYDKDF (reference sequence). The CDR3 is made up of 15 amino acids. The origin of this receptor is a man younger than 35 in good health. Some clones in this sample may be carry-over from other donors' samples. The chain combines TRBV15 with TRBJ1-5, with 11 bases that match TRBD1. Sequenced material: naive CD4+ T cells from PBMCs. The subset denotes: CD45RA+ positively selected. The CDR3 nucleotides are TGTGCCACCAGCAGAAGGACAGGGGGCGGTCAGCCCCAGCATTTT. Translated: CATSRRTGGGQPQHF. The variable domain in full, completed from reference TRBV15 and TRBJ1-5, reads DAMVIQNPRYQVTQFGKPVTLSCSQTLNHNVMYWYQQKSSQAPKLLFHYYDKDFNNEADTPDNFQSRRPNTSFCFLDIRSPGLGDTAMYLCATSRRTGGGQPQHFGDGTRLSIL.